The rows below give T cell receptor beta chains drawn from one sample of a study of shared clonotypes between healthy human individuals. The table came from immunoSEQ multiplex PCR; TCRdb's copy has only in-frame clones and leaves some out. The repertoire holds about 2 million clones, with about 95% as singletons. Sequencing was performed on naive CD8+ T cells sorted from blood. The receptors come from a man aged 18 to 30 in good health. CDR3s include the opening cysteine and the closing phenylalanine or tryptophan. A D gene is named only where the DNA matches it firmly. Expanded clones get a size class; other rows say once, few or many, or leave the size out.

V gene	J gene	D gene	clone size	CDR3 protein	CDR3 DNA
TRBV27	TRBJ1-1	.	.	CASSWGEGEAFF	TGTGCCAGCAGTTGGGGGGAGGGGGAAGCTTTCTTT
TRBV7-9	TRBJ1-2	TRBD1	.	CASSPPDRARGYTF	TGTGCCAGCAGCCCTCCGGACAGGGCGCGTGGCTACACCTTC
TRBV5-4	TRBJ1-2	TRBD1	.	CASSFGTGDYGYTF	TGTGCCAGCAGCTTCGGGACAGGGGACTATGGCTACACCTTC
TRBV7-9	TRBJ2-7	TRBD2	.	CASSLVAGDYEQYF	TGTGCCAGCAGCTTAGTAGCGGGGGACTACGAGCAGTACTTC
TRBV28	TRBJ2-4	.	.	CASSLPPGMAKNIQYF	TGTGCCAGCAGTTTACCGCCCGGGATGGCCAAAAACATTCAGTACTTC
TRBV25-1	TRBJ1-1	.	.	CASSEFYSLKIPEAFF	TGTGCCAGCAGTGAATTTTACTCGCTTAAAATCCCTGAAGCTTTCTTT
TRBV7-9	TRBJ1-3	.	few	CASSPPVEQLRNTIYF	TGTGCCAGCAGCCCGCCGGTTGAGCAACTACGAAACACCATATATTTT
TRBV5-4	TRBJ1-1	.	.	CASSLWENTEAFF	TGTGCCAGCAGCTTATGGGAGAACACTGAAGCTTTCTTT
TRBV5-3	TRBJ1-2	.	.	CARSLGLTSLYGYTF	TGTGCCAGAAGCTTGGGTCTTACTTCCCTTTATGGCTACACCTTC
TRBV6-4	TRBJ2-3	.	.	CASSYRRTDTQYF	TGTGCCAGCAGTTACCGGAGGACAGATACGCAGTATTTT
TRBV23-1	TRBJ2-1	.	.	CASSPKNCRPGYNEQFF	TGCGCCAGCAGTCCCAAAAACTGCAGACCGGGCTACAATGAGCAGTTCTTC
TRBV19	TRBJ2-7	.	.	CASSIRQETYEQYF	TGTGCCAGTAGTATTCGACAGGAAACCTACGAGCAGTACTTC
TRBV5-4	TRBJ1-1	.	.	CASSLETEAFF	TGTGCCAGCAGCTTAGAGACTGAAGCTTTCTTT
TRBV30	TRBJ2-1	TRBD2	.	CAWRGLANANEQFF	TGTGCCTGGAGGGGACTAGCAAATGCCAATGAGCAGTTCTTC
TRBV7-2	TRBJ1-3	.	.	CASSLPGSGNTIYF	TGTGCCAGCAGCTTACCCGGCTCTGGAAACACCATATATTTT
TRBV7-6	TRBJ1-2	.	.	CASSPGGGPYTF	TGTGCCAGCAGCCCTGGGGGGGGGCCCTACACCTTC
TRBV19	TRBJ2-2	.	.	CASSIQGGAGELFF	TGTGCCAGTAGTATCCAGGGGGGCGCCGGGGAGCTGTTTTTT
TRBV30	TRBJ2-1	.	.	CAWSVQSGEQFF	TGTGCCTGGAGTGTGCAGTCTGGGGAGCAGTTCTTC
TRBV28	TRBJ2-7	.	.	CASRYVDSELTYEQYF	TGTGCCAGCAGATACGTGGACAGTGAACTCACCTACGAGCAGTACTTC
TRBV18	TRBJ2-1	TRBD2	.	CASSPATSGSFEQFF	TGTGCCAGCTCACCAGCAACTAGCGGGAGCTTTGAGCAGTTCTTC
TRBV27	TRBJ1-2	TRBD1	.	CASMGGGGDYGYTF	TGTGCCAGCATGGGCGGAGGGGGCGACTATGGCTACACCTTC
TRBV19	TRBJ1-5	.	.	CASSSAARNQPQHF	TGTGCCAGTAGTTCGGCAGCCCGCAATCAGCCCCAGCATTTT
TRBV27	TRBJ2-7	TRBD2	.	CASSLAGVPHEQYF	TGTGCCAGCAGTTTGGCGGGGGTTCCCCACGAGCAGTACTTC
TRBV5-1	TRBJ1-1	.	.	CASSSGSLNTEAFF	TGCGCCAGCAGCTCAGGCAGTCTAAACACTGAAGCTTTCTTT
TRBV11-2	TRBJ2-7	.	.	CASSFDSSYEQYF	TGTGCCAGCAGCTTTGACAGCTCCTACGAGCAGTACTTC
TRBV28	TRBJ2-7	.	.	CASTFTGSNAYEQYF	TGTGCCAGCACCTTTACAGGGTCAAATGCCTACGAGCAGTACTTC
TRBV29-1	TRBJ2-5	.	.	CSVEGRGGQETQYF	TGCAGCGTTGAAGGCAGGGGGGGCCAAGAGACCCAGTACTTC
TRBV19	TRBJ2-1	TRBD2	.	CASSTASGVVYEQFF	TGTGCCAGTAGTACGGCTAGCGGGGTTGTCTATGAGCAGTTCTTC
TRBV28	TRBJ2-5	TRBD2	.	CASGSLSGSPGETQYF	TGTGCCAGCGGATCCCTTAGCGGGAGCCCGGGGGAGACCCAGTACTTC
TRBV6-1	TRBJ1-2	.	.	CASSPTGLNGYTF	TGTGCCAGCAGTCCGACAGGCCTAAATGGCTACACCTTC
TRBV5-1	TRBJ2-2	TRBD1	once	CASSTTGGATGELFF	TGCGCCAGCAGCACGACAGGGGGCGCGACCGGGGAGCTGTTTTTT
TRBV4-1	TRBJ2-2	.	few	CASSNRPLTGELFF	TGCGCCAGCAGCAACCGGCCCCTCACCGGGGAGCTGTTTTTT
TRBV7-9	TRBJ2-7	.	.	CASRREGVYEQYF	TGTGCCAGCAGGAGAGAAGGAGTTTACGAGCAGTACTTC
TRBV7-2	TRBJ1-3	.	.	CASSLLVGFSSGNTIYF	TGTGCCAGCAGCTTATTAGTGGGTTTCAGCTCTGGAAACACCATATATTTT
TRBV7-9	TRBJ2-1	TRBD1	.	CASSPDRGPTYNEQFF	TGTGCCAGCAGCCCGGACAGGGGCCCTACCTACAATGAGCAGTTCTTC
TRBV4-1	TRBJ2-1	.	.	CASSQVQGNSHNEQFF	TGCGCCAGCAGCCAAGTGCAAGGGAATTCACACAATGAGCAGTTCTTC
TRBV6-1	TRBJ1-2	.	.	CASSESDNAHSNYGYTF	TGTGCCAGCAGTGAATCGGACAACGCCCACTCTAACTATGGCTACACCTTC
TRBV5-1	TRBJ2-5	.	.	CASSVSGKETQYF	TGCGCCAGCAGCGTATCCGGGAAAGAGACCCAGTACTTC
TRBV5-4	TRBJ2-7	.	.	CASSLDPTYEQYF	TGTGCCAGCAGCTTGGACCCTACCTACGAGCAGTACTTC
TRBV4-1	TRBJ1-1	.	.	CASSQPVAQGANTEAFF	TGCGCCAGCAGCCAACCAGTCGCTCAGGGTGCGAACACTGAAGCTTTCTTT
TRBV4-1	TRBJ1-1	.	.	CASSQVGGTEAFF	TGCGCCAGCAGCCAAGTAGGGGGGACTGAAGCTTTCTTT
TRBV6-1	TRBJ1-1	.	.	CASSDTVPMAAEAFF	TGTGCCAGCAGTGACACGGTACCTATGGCCGCTGAAGCTTTCTTT
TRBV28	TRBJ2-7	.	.	CASSSPTVSYEQYF	TGTGCCAGCAGTTCCCCGACAGTGTCCTACGAGCAGTACTTC
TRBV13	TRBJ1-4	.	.	CASSFKGLGILF	TGTGCCAGCAGCTTTAAGGGCCTAGGGATCCTCTTT
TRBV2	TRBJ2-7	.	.	CASSPVRFEQYF	TGTGCCAGCAGCCCAGTCAGGTTCGAGCAGTACTTC
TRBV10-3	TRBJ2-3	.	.	CAIRKDNTDTQYF	TGTGCCATCAGGAAAGATAACACAGATACGCAGTATTTT
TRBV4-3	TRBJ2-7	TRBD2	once	CASSPGTSGYEQYF	TGCGCCAGCAGCCCTGGGACTAGCGGGTATGAGCAGTACTTC
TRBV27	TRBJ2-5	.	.	CASSDWNQETQYF	TGTGCCAGCAGTGATTGGAACCAAGAGACCCAGTACTTC
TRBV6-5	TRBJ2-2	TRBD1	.	CASSWGQAENTGELFF	TGTGCCAGCAGTTGGGGACAGGCGGAAAACACCGGGGAGCTGTTTTTT
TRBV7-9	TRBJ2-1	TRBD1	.	CASSPPGPIRQGHNEQFF	TGTGCCAGCAGCCCGCCCGGGCCCATTCGACAGGGGCACAATGAGCAGTTCTTC
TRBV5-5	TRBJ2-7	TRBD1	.	CASSFGTGFYEQYF	TGTGCCAGCAGCTTTGGGACAGGGTTCTACGAGCAGTACTTC
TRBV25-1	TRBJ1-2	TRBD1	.	CASSDTGGVGYGYTF	TGTGCCAGCAGTGATACAGGGGGCGTTGGCTATGGCTACACCTTC
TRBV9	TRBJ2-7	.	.	CASSADPPGPSHEQYF	TGTGCCAGCAGCGCTGATCCTCCGGGACCGAGTCACGAGCAGTACTTC
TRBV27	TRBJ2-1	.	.	CASSFGNEQFF	TGTGCCAGCAGTTTCGGTAATGAGCAGTTCTTC
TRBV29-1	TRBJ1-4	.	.	CSVPGNRDGEKLFF	TGCAGCGTGCCCGGGAACAGGGATGGTGAAAAACTGTTTTTT
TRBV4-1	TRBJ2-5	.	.	CASSQDREETQYF	TGCGCCAGCAGCCAAGATCGAGAGGAGACCCAGTACTTC
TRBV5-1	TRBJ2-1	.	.	CASSLALVDEQFF	TGCGCCAGCAGCTTGGCCTTAGTGGATGAGCAGTTCTTC
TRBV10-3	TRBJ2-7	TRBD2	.	CAISGTSGGGHEQYF	TGTGCCATCAGTGGGACTAGCGGAGGCGGCCACGAGCAGTACTTC
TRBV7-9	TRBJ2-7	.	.	CASSLRDGKVEQYF	TGTGCCAGCAGCCTCCGGGACGGAAAGGTCGAGCAGTACTTC